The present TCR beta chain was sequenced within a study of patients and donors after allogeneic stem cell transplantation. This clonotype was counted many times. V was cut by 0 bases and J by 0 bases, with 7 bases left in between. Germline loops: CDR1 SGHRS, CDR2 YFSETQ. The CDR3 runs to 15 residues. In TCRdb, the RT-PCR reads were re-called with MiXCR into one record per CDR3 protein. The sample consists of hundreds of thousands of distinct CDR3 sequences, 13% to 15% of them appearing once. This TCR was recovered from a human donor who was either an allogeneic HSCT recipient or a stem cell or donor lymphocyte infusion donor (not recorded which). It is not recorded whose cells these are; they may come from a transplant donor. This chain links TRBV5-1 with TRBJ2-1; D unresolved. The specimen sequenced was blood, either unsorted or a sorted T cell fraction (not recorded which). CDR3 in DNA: TGCGCCAGCAGCTTGGAAATCTACTCCTACAATGAGCAGTTCTTC. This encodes CASSLEIYSYNEQFF.